This T cell receptor (beta chain) originates from a study of shared clonotypes between healthy human individuals. The CDR3 sequence is 15 residues long. Germline V CDR1 and CDR2: LGHNA, YSLEER. The junction had 3 bases not matched to a gene; V was cut back by 4 bases and J by 0 bases. Using immunoSEQ multiplex PCR, the repertoire was profiled, and TCRdb retains in-frame clones only, with some absent. The table records about 1.1 million clones, roughly 74% of them present only once. The receptor comes from a man between 18 and 35 years old in good health. Some clones in this sample may be carry-over from other donors' samples. The genes are TRBV4-3 and TRBJ2-7; TRBD2 aligns across 10 bases. Specimen: memory CD4+ T cells from PBMCs. Subset of the sample: CD45RA-negative fraction. The DNA of the CDR3 is TGCGCCAGCAGCCCAAGACTAGCGGGCTCCTACGAGCAGTACTTC. It encodes CASSPRLAGSYEQYF.